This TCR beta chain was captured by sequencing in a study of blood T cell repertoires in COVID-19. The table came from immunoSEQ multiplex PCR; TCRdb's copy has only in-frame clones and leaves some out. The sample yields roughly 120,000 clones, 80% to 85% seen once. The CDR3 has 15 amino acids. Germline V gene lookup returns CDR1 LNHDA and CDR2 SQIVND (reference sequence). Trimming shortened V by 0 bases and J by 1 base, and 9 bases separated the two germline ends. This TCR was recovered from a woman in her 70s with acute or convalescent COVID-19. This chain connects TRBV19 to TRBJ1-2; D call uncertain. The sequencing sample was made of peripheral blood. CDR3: CASSIDVSFNYGYTF. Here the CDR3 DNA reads TGTGCCAGTAGTATAGATGTCTCTTTTAACTATGGCTACACCTTC.